Listed below are T cell receptor beta chains from one sample, sequenced in a study of shared clonotypes between healthy human individuals. TCRdb's table, derived via immunoSEQ multiplex PCR, lists solely in-frame clones and lacks some. The table shows 2 million to 2.5 million clones, with about 95% occurring only once. Sequencing was carried out using naive CD8+ T cells sorted from blood. The origin of the receptors is a man in his late teens or twenties in good health. CDR3s leave out the opening cysteine and the closing phenylalanine or tryptophan.

>TRBV27|TRBJ1-2
ASTPIGPQPSDYGYT
>TRBV2|TRBJ1-3
ASTDSNSGNTIY
>TRBV9|TRBJ1-3
ASSVGGAAGNTIY
>TRBV6-5|TRBJ2-2
ASRPGTLNTGELF
>TRBV28|TRBJ2-7
ASSLSLNHEQY
>TRBV9|TRBJ1-2
ASSVAFYGYT
>TRBV19|TRBJ2-7
ASSIEDTYEQY
>TRBV5-4|TRBJ1-2
ASSSVPSGGYT
>TRBV28|TRBJ1-1
ASSFLGDTEAF
>TRBV27|TRBJ2-2
ASSLSGNTGELF
>TRBV7-2|TRBJ2-7
ASSGEWGQGLREQY
>TRBV4-3|TRBJ2-7
ASSQTIGTSYEQY
>TRBV19|TRBJ1-6
ASVTGGFSYNSPLH
>TRBV25-1|TRBJ2-3
ASSEKIGVDTDTQY
>TRBV29-1|TRBJ1-1
SVVGLRTGVNTEAF
>TRBV7-8|TRBJ2-3
ASSTRGQAHLSDTQY
>TRBV25-1|TRBJ2-7
ASSQGGIEQY
>TRBV10-2|TRBJ2-3
ASSLNNPGGPGDTQY
>TRBV7-9|TRBJ2-1
ASSFRTGAYNEQF
>TRBV6-5|TRBJ2-3
ASSYRRDPTDTQY